Presented here are 28 T cell receptor beta chains from one specimen sequenced in a study of T cell clonality in common variable immunodeficiency. Assay used: immunoSEQ multiplex PCR; TCRdb lists only in-frame clones, some missing. The data show roughly 58,000 clones, with none appearing a single time. Sequencing was carried out using peripheral blood mononuclear cells. These TCRs come from a person aged 18-69 years in good health.

This clone was seen many times. The DNA ends 3 residues before the CDR3 does, and the rest of the CDR3 is filled in from the germline J gene. The rearrangement joins TRBV7-2 to TRBJ2-2, with D perhaps being TRBD1 or TRBD2 (7 bases each). This CDR3 has 15 amino acids. V lost 5 bases and J lost 9, with 19 bases in between. Germline assignment: CDR1 SGHTA and CDR2 FQGNSA. CDR3 loop: CASSLRGQRDRELFF. The sequenced part of the CDR3 DNA is TGTGCCAGCAGCCTTAGGGGGCAGCGGGACCGGGAG. The entire variable domain, with the rest obtained from reference TRBV7-2 and TRBJ2-2, is as follows: GAGVSQSPSNKVTEKGKDVELRCDPISGHTALYWYRQSLGQGLEFLIYFQGNSAPDKSGLPSDRFSAERTGGSVSTLTIQRTQQEDSAVYLCASSLRGQRDRELFFGEGSRLTVL.

This clone came up many times. Coverage ceases 3 residues before the CDR3 finishes, and the germline J gene fills in the end. The chain recombines TRBV5-1 with TRBJ2-3; 14 bases fit TRBD2. Germline assignment: CDR1 SGHRS and CDR2 YFSETQ. V trimming: 5 bases; J trimming: 3 bases; junction bases outside the gene matches: 5. The CDR3 has 16 amino acids. CDR3 bases read: TGCGCCAGCAGTCGCCGGACTAGCGGGGGGACAGATACG. Residues: CASSRRTSGGTDT. In full, the CDR3 reads CASSRRTSGGTDTQYF.

This clone showed up many times. The read stops 3 residues short of the end of the CDR3; the missing end is completed from the germline J gene. V usage is TRBV9 and J usage is TRBJ2-3, with D possibly matching TRBD2 (6 bases). Germline CDR1 reads SGDLS; CDR2 reads YYNGEE. This CDR3 region has 15 residues. Between the trimmed V and J ends, which lost 0 bases and 1 base, there was a span of 9 bases. The CDR3 spells CASSVGQRGTDTQYF. The CDR3 bases that were read are TGTGCCAGCAGCGTAGGGCAGCGGGGCACAGATACG.

This clone was counted ten times or more. The read terminates 3 residues before the CDR3 end, so the remaining end is supplied by the germline J gene. The rearrangement uses TRBV5-3 and TRBJ2-1; the D gene is possibly TRBD1 (6 bases). TRBV5-3 has ORF status, its function being uncertain. This CDR3 spans 16 amino acids. The ends were cut back, 0 bases at V and 4 bases at J, with 14 bases in the middle. CDR3 protein: CARSLVPDRVYNEQFF. Partial CDR3 DNA: TGTGCCAGAAGCTTGGTACCGGACAGAGTTTACAATGAG.

This clone was counted ten times or more. The read ends 3 residues early relative to the CDR3; the germline J gene fills the gap. The chain joins TRBV5-6 to TRBJ1-6, with 11 bases fitting TRBD1. CDR1 and CDR2 from the germline V gene are SGHDT and YYEEEE. Trimming at V came to 3 bases and at J to 10 bases, leaving 6 bases not matched to a gene. The CDR3 contains 15 residues. Partial CDR3 DNA: TGTGCCAGCAGCTATCGGGACAGGGGGACCTCACCC. Translating gives CASSYRDRGTSP. The CDR3 reads in full as CASSYRDRGTSPLHF.

This clone was recorded at least ten times. The read ends 3 residues shy of where the CDR3 ends; the end is completed using the germline J gene. The rearrangement links TRBV29-1 to TRBJ1-2; a possible D gene is TRBD1 (5 bases). This CDR3 region has 12 residues. V was clipped by 1 base and J by 6 bases, with 9 bases between them. Germline CDR1 and CDR2: SQVTM and ANQGSEA. Incomplete CDR3 DNA: TGCAGCGTTGAAGTGGGGCAGGATGGC. It specifies CSVEVGQDG. The whole CDR3 sequence is CSVEVGQDGYTF.

This clone was observed many times. The sequence runs out 3 residues before the end of the CDR3; the remainder is reconstructed from the germline J gene. The chain combines TRBV6-1 with TRBJ1-2; perhaps TRBD1 as D (6 bases). CDR3 length: 14 amino acids. Deletions cut 4 bases from V and 5 bases from J, with 14 bases between. Germline V gives CDR1 MNHNS, CDR2 SASEGT. The CDR3 sequence is CASSVRRQVYGYTF. Incomplete CDR3 DNA: TGTGCCAGCAGTGTACGTCGACAGGTATATGGC.

This clone was detected ten times or more. The read terminates 3 residues before the CDR3 end, so the remaining end is supplied by the germline J gene. J is TRBJ2-1 and V is TRBV11-2, with no clear D. The CDR3 totals 12 residues. Germline V gives CDR1 SGHAT, CDR2 FQNNGV. The V and J ends lost 6 bases and 4 bases respectively, with 7 bases between them. The DNA read from the CDR3 is TGTGCCAGCAGTATCTTTTACAATGAG. It codes for CASSIFYNE. The whole CDR3 sequence is CASSIFYNEQFF.

This clone was observed at least ten times. Read data end 3 residues before the CDR3 end; the end is taken from the germline J gene. The rearrangement links TRBV12-3 or TRBV12-4 to TRBJ2-3; D remains unclear. Deletions cut 7 bases from V and 4 bases from J, with 9 bases between. The CDR3 runs 12 residues. The DNA read from the CDR3 is TGTGCCAGCACCCTAGGTCCAGATACG. Its protein product is CASTLGPDT. The whole CDR3 region reads CASTLGPDTQYF.

This clone came up many times. The read is 3 residues too short to cover the CDR3 end, so that end is filled in from the germline J gene. The genes are TRBV20-1 and TRBJ1-5; 10 bases match TRBD1. J lost 1 base, V lost 6 bases, and 3 bases had no gene match. Germline values: CDR1 DFQATT, CDR2 SNEGSKA (reference sequence). The length of the CDR3 is 14 residues. CDR3 DNA (partial): TGCAGTGCCCCGGACAGGGGGAGCAATCAGCCC. Translation gives CSAPDRGSNQP. The CDR3 reads in full as CSAPDRGSNQPQHF.

This clone was detected ten times or more. The read comes to an end 3 residues before the CDR3 does, leaving the germline J gene to fill in the end. The chain is built from TRBV10-2 and TRBJ1-2, with D perhaps matching TRBD1 (6 bases). V dropped 11 bases and J dropped 7 bases, with 17 bases sitting between them. The germline CDR1 and CDR2 sequences are WSHSY and SAAADI. The CDR3 loop spans 12 amino acids. The DNA read from the CDR3 is TGCGCCTCACTGGGGGGGCCGGGTGGC. Translating gives CASLGGPGG. The entire CDR3 sequence reads CASLGGPGGYTF.

This clone has a count of ten or more. The read is 3 residues too short to cover the CDR3 end, so that end is filled in from the germline J gene. The V call is TRBV12-5, the J call TRBJ2-7; 7 bases are shared with TRBD1. This CDR3 contains 17 residues. The junction had 13 bases not matched to a gene; V was cut back by 0 bases and J by 5 bases. CDR1 is LGHNT, CDR2 FRNRAP, per germline. CDR3 DNA (partial): TGTGCTAGTGGTTTGGTATTAGACCGGGACAGCCTGCACGAG. Its translation: CASGLVLDRDSLHE. From start to end, the CDR3 is CASGLVLDRDSLHEQYF.

Many counts were recorded for this clone. The read terminates 3 residues ahead of where the CDR3 ends, so the germline J gene completes it. The gene calls are TRBV20-1 and TRBJ1-1; D is uncertain. Germline CDR1 and CDR2: DFQATT and SNEGSKA (reference sequence). The length of the CDR3 is 13 residues. V was shortened by 0 bases and J by 1 base, with 6 bases between the two germline ends. CDR3 bases read: TGCAGTGCTAGAGATTCGGGGAACACTGAA. This translates into CSARDSGNTE. The CDR3 reads in full as CSARDSGNTEAFF.

There are a few counts of this clone. Read data end 3 residues before the CDR3 end; the end is taken from the germline J gene. The chain recombines TRBV7-9 with TRBJ1-3, with D possibly being TRBD1 (6 bases). The CDR3 contains 11 residues. Germline V gene sequence: CDR1 SEHNR, CDR2 FQNEAQ (reference sequence). The part of the CDR3 DNA that was read is TGTGCCAGCACATTACAGGGCCCT. This encodes CASTLQGP. The full-length CDR3 reads as CASTLQGPIYF.

This clone was observed many times. With the read ending 3 residues before the CDR3 end, the germline J gene is used to fill in that end. The chain has TRBV6-2 or TRBV6-3 and TRBJ1-5, with a tentative D call TRBD1 (6 bases). V lost 6 bases and J lost 6, with 18 bases in between. The CDR3 loop spans 15 amino acids. CDR1 MNHEY and CDR2 SVGEGT come from the germline V gene. The CDR3 sequence: CASRVSRGRFQPQHF. The DNA read from the CDR3 is TGTGCCAGCAGGGTCAGCAGGGGACGGTTTCAGCCC.

This clone occurred many times. The part of the CDR3 DNA that was read is TGCAGTGCTACCCAGGGACTAGTCATCGCAGATACG. Translated: CSATQGLVIADT. The whole CDR3 region reads CSATQGLVIADTQYF. V gene TRBV20-1 combines with J gene TRBJ2-3; 8 nucleotides line up with TRBD2. The CDR3 end lies 3 residues beyond the end of the read and is filled in from the germline J gene. CDR1 and CDR2 (germline): DFQATT, SNEGSKA (reference sequence). The CDR3 spans 15 residues. V shed 4 bases and J 4 bases; nucleotides not matched to a gene: 10.

This clone was recorded many times. The CDR3 end falls 3 residues outside the read, so it is completed with the germline J gene. This sequence joins TRBV19 and TRBJ1-1, with 7 bases aligning to TRBD1. The CDR3 sequence is 14 residues long. CDR1 is LNHDA and CDR2 is SQIVND in the germline V gene (reference sequence). The V segment lost 8 bases and the J segment 1 base; nucleotides outside the gene matches: 7. The CDR3 here is CASRRGPSNTEAFF. CDR3 DNA (partial): TGTGCCAGTCGGAGGGGGCCGTCGAACACTGAA.

This clone occurred many times. The missing CDR3 end, 3 residues past where the read stops, is filled in from the germline J gene. V is TRBV6-1 and J is TRBJ1-1; possibly TRBD1 for D (6 bases). CDR1 and CDR2 from the germline V gene are MNHNS and SASEGT. V gave up 4 bases and J gave up 5 bases, with 14 bases separating them. The CDR3 consists of 14 residues. The CDR3 spells CASSASGEGTEAFF. The covered CDR3 bases are TGTGCCAGCAGTGCATCAGGGGAGGGGACTGAA.

This clone occurred many times. The read gets to within 3 residues of the CDR3 end, and the germline J gene fills in the rest. The gene calls are TRBV7-2 and TRBJ1-6; the D is unclear. Germline assignment: CDR1 SGHTA and CDR2 FQGNSA. The CDR3 consists of 14 residues. V lost 3 bases, J lost 9 bases, and 12 bases lay in between. Incomplete CDR3 DNA: TGTGCCAGCAGCTTGGCCACTAACCTTTCACCC. It encodes CASSLATNLSP. The complete CDR3 reads CASSLATNLSPLHF.

This clone was counted ten times or more. The read gets to within 3 residues of the CDR3 end, and the germline J gene fills in the rest. The chain uses TRBV2 and TRBJ1-6, with D perhaps TRBD1 (5 bases). This CDR3 is 17 amino acids long. Germline assignment: CDR1 SNHLY and CDR2 FYNNEI. V lost 2 bases to trimming and J lost 0 bases, with 11 bases between them. CDR3 sequence: CASSEQEGSSYNSPLHF. The CDR3 DNA, read in part, is TGTGCCAGCAGTGAACAGGAGGGGAGCTCCTATAATTCACCC.

This clone was recorded at least ten times. The read stops 3 residues short of the end of the CDR3; the missing end is completed from the germline J gene. J is TRBJ2-1 and V is TRBV12-3 or TRBV12-4, with TRBD2 identical over 11 bases. J lost 3 bases, V lost 6 bases, and 7 bases had no gene match. The CDR3 covers 16 residues. The CDR3 sequence is CASRPPGLADYNEQFF. The covered CDR3 bases are TGTGCCAGCAGACCACCGGGACTAGCGGACTACAATGAG.

This clone was found many times. Read sequence stops 3 residues before the CDR3 end, and the germline J gene provides the missing end. J is TRBJ2-7 and V is TRBV24-1; possibly TRBD2 for D (5 bases). The V and J ends lost 6 bases and 0 bases respectively, with 8 bases between them. Germline values: CDR1 KGHDR, CDR2 SFDVKD. The CDR3 spans 13 residues. Partial CDR3 DNA: TGTGCCACCAGTCAAGCGGACTCCTACGAG. As protein: CATSQADSYE. The entire CDR3 sequence reads CATSQADSYEQYF.

This clone has ten or more counts. Sequencing ends 3 residues short of the CDR3 end; the germline J gene provides the rest. The J gene is TRBJ2-5, the V gene TRBV20-1; D unclear. V lost 2 bases, J lost 5 bases, and 15 bases lay in between. The CDR3 is 14 amino acids. The germline V gene encodes CDR1 DFQATT and CDR2 SNEGSKA (reference sequence). The CDR3 DNA, read in part, is TGCAGTGCTAGAATTGGGCAGTTCGGTGAGACC. Protein product: CSARIGQFGET. The entire CDR3 reads CSARIGQFGETQYF.

In this sample, this clone turned up many times. With the read ending 3 residues before the CDR3 end, the germline J gene is used to fill in that end. The chain joins TRBV19 to TRBJ1-2; unclear D gene. CDR1 is LNHDA, CDR2 SQIVND, per germline (reference sequence). The CDR3 is 12 amino acids. Here the CDR3 reads CASSSDISSYTF. The sequenced part of the CDR3 DNA is TGTGCCAGTAGTTCCGACATCTCGAGC.

This clone showed up many times. From the germline J gene comes the end of the CDR3, since the read stops 3 residues before it. The gene calls are TRBV20-1 and TRBJ1-1; 7 bases are a match to TRBD1. The CDR3 has 12 amino acids. CDR1 DFQATT and CDR2 SNEGSKA come from the germline V gene (reference sequence). The CDR3 DNA, read in part, is TGCAGTGCGGCCCCTGACAGGGACGAA. Translated, it gives CSAAPDRDE. The full CDR3 reads CSAAPDRDEAFF.

This clone was seen many times. With the read ending 3 residues before the CDR3 end, the germline J gene is used to fill in that end. The chain is built from TRBV19 and TRBJ2-1, with 12 bases that match TRBD2. CDR1 LNHDA and CDR2 SQIVND come from the germline V gene (reference sequence). There are 19 residues in the CDR3. V shed 5 bases and J 4 bases; nucleotides not matched to a gene: 15. The covered CDR3 bases are TGTGCCAGTAGTTCCCCTCGTGTGACTAGCGGGAGCCTTTACAATGAG. Translation gives CASSSPRVTSGSLYNE. The full CDR3 is CASSSPRVTSGSLYNEQFF.

This clone was seen more than once but under ten times. Read sequence stops 3 residues before the CDR3 end, and the germline J gene provides the missing end. V is TRBV7-9 and J is TRBJ1-2; 11 nucleotides align to TRBD1. The CDR3 is 14 residues long. Germline-derived CDR1 and CDR2 are SEHNR and FQNEAQ (reference sequence). The part of the CDR3 DNA that was read is TGTGCCAGCAGCTGGACAGGGGGCTTCAATGAC. Translation gives CASSWTGGFND. The CDR3 in its entirety is CASSWTGGFNDYTF.

This clone was picked up many times. The DNA ends 3 residues before the CDR3 does, and the rest of the CDR3 is filled in from the germline J gene. V usage is TRBV5-1 and J usage is TRBJ1-1; perhaps TRBD1 as D (6 bases). This CDR3 has 13 residues. V was shortened by 7 bases and J by 4 bases, with 14 bases between the two germline ends. From germline, CDR1 is SGHRS and CDR2 YFSETQ. Partial CDR3 DNA: TGCGCCAGCGGTATGACAGGAGCCACTGAA. Translating it yields CASGMTGATE. The whole CDR3 reads CASGMTGATEAFF.